This T cell receptor (beta chain) emerged from a study of post-analysis software for immune sequencing data. Notes on the study in general: Controls significantly exceeded multiple sclerosis patients in normalized Chao1 diversity.

Unique molecular identifiers had been added to the TCR beta cDNA libraries. TCRdb redid the calling of the PCR reads with MiXCR, one entry per CDR3 protein. The sample carries some 800,000 distinct CDR3 sequences, around 46% recorded once. Note on this clonotype: Its target is unknown.

The source material was blood. The clonotype comes from a girl under 18 with multiple sclerosis.

CDR3 in DNA: TGTGCCAGCTCACCACCGGAAGGTAGCTCCTACAATGAGCAGTTCTTC. Protein product: CASSPPEGSSYNEQFF. The chain uses TRBV18 and TRBJ2-1; D is ambiguous. There are 16 residues in the CDR3. The V gene lost 0 bases and the J gene lost 0 bases, with 9 bases spanning the gap. The germline V gene encodes CDR1 KGHSH and CDR2 LQKENI.